This T cell receptor beta chain appears in the sequencing data of a study of blood T cell repertoires in COVID-19. Study details: Sources were T cells, B-cell-depleted T cells, or PBMCs; the material itself was cDNA or gDNA.

This clone was counted a single time. The CDR3 is made up of 15 amino acids. Per germline, CDR1 SGHAT and CDR2 FQNNGV. V was trimmed by 1 base and J by 0 bases, leaving 7 bases between them. In the source study's methods: Amplification with reference gene primers provided the estimates of nucleated cell counts. TCRdb's copy holds only in-frame clones and misses some; the assay was immunoSEQ multiplex PCR. V, J and clone size are taken as reported in that table, and D and trimming were inferred from the DNA itself. The sample holds approximately 71,000 clones; just over 90% are singletons and the top ten take 5% to 5.5%.

The sequencing sample was made of peripheral blood. The source is a woman between 18 and 29 years old with acute or convalescent COVID-19. V and J are TRBV11-2 and TRBJ2-1; no clear D gene. For the CDR3, the DNA is TGTGCCAGCAGCTTAGTCGAGAGCTCCTACAATGAGCAGTTCTTC. Amino acids: CASSLVESSYNEQFF. The variable domain in full, with the rest retrieved from reference TRBV11-2 and TRBJ2-1, is EAGVAQSPRYKIIEKRQSVAFWCNPISGHATLYWYQQILGQGPKLLIQFQNNGVVDDSQLPKDRFSAERLKGVDSTLKIQPAKLEDSAVYLCASSLVESSYNEQFFGPGTRLTVL.